This T cell receptor beta chain stems from a study of early stage breast cancer tumors (dated by TCRdb to about 2017). With respect to the entire study: Of the roughly 17 invasive breast tumors, 12 to 13 were found to be estrogen receptor-positive, progesterone receptor-positive and HER2-negative. Across all samples, 2,700,000 or so templates representing approximately 1.2 million unique clonotypes were detected. About 65% of the 12 ER+/PR+/HER2- tumors were invasive ductal carcinomas, while the other four were invasive lobular carcinomas. On average, each sample got about 10-fold read coverage.

Trimming costs V 6 bases and J 6 bases, and their ends lie 15 bases apart. CDR1 and CDR2 are read off the germline V gene as WSHSY and SAAADI. Spanning cysteine to phenylalanine, the CDR3 consists of 14 amino acids. The sequence is cut down to CDR3 DNA, 42 bases in frame from base 1. The sample holds one count of this clone. The antigen this receptor binds is unknown. It has no much larger one-base neighbor in the sample; base qualities were not kept. The study profiled bulk TCR beta-chain repertoires in matched peripheral blood, tumor and adjacent normal breast tissue taken from fewer than 20 patients with early-stage breast cancer. Before surgery, about 4.5-10 mL of whole blood was collected in EDTA tubes and processed within 2 hours. Peripheral blood mononuclear cells were isolated by Ficoll-Paque centrifugation in SepMate-50 tubes. PBMCs were cryopreserved in aliquots of roughly 1.9 to 4 million cells in 90% FBS with around 10% DMSO and kept in liquid nitrogen. The Qiagen AllPrep DNA/RNA Mini kit was used to extract genomic DNA.

Each sample was amplified in two independent genomic DNA replicates, using about 0.52 ug for blood and around 1.5 ug for tumor or normal breast. TCRB sequencing of genomic DNA was carried out with the ImmunoSeq Intro kit according to the manufacturer's instructions. Multiplex PCR was run for roughly 31 cycles using proprietary primers and spike-in control sequences for absolute quantification. Single-end 150-bp reads were used to sequence an 87-bp fragment spanning the CDR3 plus the flanking V and J genes. Each lane of an Illumina MiSeq using version 3.0 chemistry carried seven multiplexed samples, with two replicates per sample. The original methods were these. The vendor's proprietary pipeline handled the raw data processing, merging both replicates into a single result for each sample. Productive rearrangements sharing the V-gene family, CDR3 amino acid sequence and J-gene segment were defined as clonotypes. Clonality was calculated as 1 minus the normalized Shannon entropy (Pielou evenness) of TCRB abundances. T cell density was estimated as total templates divided by the number of input cells, with the number of input cells inferred from the DNA input amount. Recon was used with default parameters to estimate total repertoire diversity and clonality. Tumor-enriched clonotypes were defined as having over 0.1% abundance in tumor and at least 32-fold higher abundance than in normal breast. TCRdb obtained this table from immuneACCESS and retained in-frame rearrangements with V and J assigned. These tables miss some clones; where compared with another copy, unresolved V genes account for less than half of the shortfall, and the remainder is unexplained. D and trimming come from the DNA, and the V and J calls and clone size come from that table. The sample profile shows around 51,000 clones; approximately 78% of them were found once. Under 4.5% of the sample is taken by the ten largest.

What the study reported, not specific to this receptor: Chain pairing and functional markers such as CD4, CD8 and FOXP3 were missed by bulk genomic DNA sequencing of unsorted cells. Because the cohort was small, analysis by tumor subtype was not possible. Repertoires from blood resembled normal breast more closely than tumor, and using blood as a reference for each tissue separated tumor from normal in most of the 16 patients. About 2.7-fold higher T cell density and higher clonality were observed in tumors than in adjacent normal breast tissue. Enriched TCRB sequences shared across patients were mostly commonly generated sequences, unlikely to play an important role in the tumor microenvironment.

Sequenced: blood. The chain is encoded by TRBV10-2 joined to TRBJ2-1, and possibly TRBD1, on 7 matching bases. The receptor's source is a person aged 35 to 50 with breast cancer. The bases read TGCGCCAGCAGCGCAGGGGGACTCCTCAATGAGCAGTTCTTC. Translated, it gives CASSAGGLLNEQFF.